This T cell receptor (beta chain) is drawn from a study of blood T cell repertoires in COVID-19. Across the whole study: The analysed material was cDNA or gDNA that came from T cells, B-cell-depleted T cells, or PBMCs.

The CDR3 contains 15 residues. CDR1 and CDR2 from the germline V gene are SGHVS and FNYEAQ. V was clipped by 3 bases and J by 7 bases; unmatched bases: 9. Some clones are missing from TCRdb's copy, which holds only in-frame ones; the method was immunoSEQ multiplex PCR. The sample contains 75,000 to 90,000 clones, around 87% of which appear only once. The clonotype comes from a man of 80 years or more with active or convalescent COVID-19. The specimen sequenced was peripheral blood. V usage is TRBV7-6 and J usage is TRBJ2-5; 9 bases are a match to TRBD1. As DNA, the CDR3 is TGTGCCAGCAGCTTGGGGACAGGGCGCAGTGGGACCCAGTACTTC. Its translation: CASSLGTGRSGTQYF.